These 25 T cell receptor beta chains share one sample of origin, sequenced in a study of blood T cell repertoires in COVID-19. Repertoires were generated with immunoSEQ multiplex PCR, while TCRdb's copy carries only in-frame clones and drops some. The sample has around 65,000 clones; roughly 80% are singletons. Sequencing was done on a sample of peripheral blood. The receptor set was obtained from a human donor in a cohort sampled during active COVID-19.

This chain uses TRBV2 with TRBJ2-3; 7 bases fit TRBD2. The germline CDR1 and CDR2 sequences are SNHLY and FYNNEI. V was clipped by 5 bases and J by 0 bases; unmatched bases: 5. The CDR3 runs to 15 residues. In nucleotides, the CDR3 is TGTGCCAGCAGTTACCAGCGGGGTAGCACAGATACGCAGTATTTT. Amino acids: CASSYQRGSTDTQYF.

A single count supports this clone. The CDR3 DNA is TGTGCCAGCAGCGTAGCATCGGGACTAGCGGGGGGGCGATGGTACAATGAGCAGTTCTTC. Its translation is CASSVASGLAGGRWYNEQFF. The chain combines TRBV9 with TRBJ2-1, with 16 bases fitting TRBD2. CDR3 length: 20 amino acids. Looked up from germline, CDR1 is SGDLS and CDR2 is YYNGEE. With 0 bases clipped from V and 4 bases from J, the junction kept 10 bases outside the gene matches.

The chain links TRBV28 to TRBJ2-7, with D tentatively TRBD2 (5 bases). This CDR3 comprises 15 residues. The ends were cut back, 5 bases at V and 0 bases at J, with 14 bases in the middle. The germline V gene has CDR1 MDHEN and CDR2 SYDVKM. The CDR3 is CASSDSGGLSYEQYF. CDR3 DNA sequence: TGTGCCAGCAGTGATTCCGGAGGTCTCTCCTACGAGCAGTACTTC.

The chain joins TRBV6-2 or TRBV6-3 to TRBJ1-4; 7 bases agree with TRBD1. Germline lookup yields CDR1 MNHEY and CDR2 SVGEGT. The junction had 7 bases not matched to a gene; V was cut back by 4 bases and J by 5 bases. CDR3 length: 15 residues. DNA of the CDR3: TGTGCCAGCAGTTCCACAGGGGAGTGGAATGAAAAACTGTTTTTT. The encoded protein is CASSSTGEWNEKLFF.

The J gene is TRBJ2-5, the V gene TRBV7-9; D is uncertain. With 3 bases removed from V and 4 bases from J, the gap between germline ends came to 3 bases. The CDR3 covers 11 residues. The germline CDR1 and CDR2 sequences are SEHNR and FQNEAQ (reference sequence). DNA of the CDR3: TGTGCCAGCAGCTTCTTAGAGACCCAGTACTTC. As protein: CASSFLETQYF.

DNA for the CDR3: TGCAGCGTTGAATCGGACATAACCTACGAGCAGTACTTC. It encodes CSVESDITYEQYF. V and J are TRBV29-1 and TRBJ2-7; D might be TRBD1 (5 bases). V was shortened by 2 bases and J by 2 bases, with 10 bases between the two germline ends. The germline V gene has CDR1 SQVTM and CDR2 ANQGSEA. This CDR3 spans 13 amino acids.

This chain joins TRBV28 and TRBJ1-4, with 10 bases aligning to TRBD1. V trimming: 0 bases; J trimming: 8 bases; junction bases outside the gene matches: 6. Germline lookup yields CDR1 MDHEN and CDR2 SYDVKM. The CDR3 runs to 16 residues. CDR3 sequence (DNA): TGTGCCAGCAGTTTATGGGGGACAGGGGTGGGGGAAAAACTGTTTTTT. Protein: CASSLWGTGVGEKLFF.

The chain joins TRBV27 to TRBJ2-7, with unresolved D. The CDR3 covers 16 residues. Germline values: CDR1 MNHEY, CDR2 SMNVEV (reference sequence). V was shortened by 2 bases and J by 3 bases, with 17 bases between the two germline ends. CDR3 DNA: TGTGCCAGCAGTTTAAATGCAGGAACCCTAATCTACGAGCAGTACTTC. Translating gives CASSLNAGTLIYEQYF.

The chain couples TRBV12-3 or TRBV12-4 to TRBJ1-1; 10 nucleotides agree with TRBD1. Trimming at V came to 5 bases and at J to 8 bases, leaving 5 bases not matched to a gene. CDR3 length: 13 amino acids. Here the CDR3 reads CASSLGQGSEAFF. The CDR3 DNA is TGTGCCAGCAGTCTGGGACAGGGGTCCGAAGCTTTCTTT.

The chain employs TRBV4-2 and TRBJ2-2; 8 bases line up with TRBD2. The CDR3 consists of 16 residues. The germline V gene has CDR1 LGHNA and CDR2 YNFKEQ. V dropped 5 bases and J dropped 6; count of bases not matched to a gene: 11. CDR3 amino acids: CASSTGGAVGSGELFF. CDR3 in DNA: TGTGCCAGCAGCACCGGGGGGGCGGTTGGTTCCGGGGAGCTGTTTTTT.

The chain recombines TRBV28 with TRBJ2-3, with 7 bases fitting TRBD2. The CDR3 has 16 amino acids. Germline trimming cut 10 bases from V and 3 bases from J; bases unmatched to any gene: 16. From germline, CDR1 is MDHEN and CDR2 SYDVKM. The CDR3 here is CAIVPRTGTITDTQYF. The CDR3 nucleotides are TGTGCCATCGTTCCCAGGACCGGGACTATAACAGATACGCAGTATTTT.

This clone was recorded only once. V gene TRBV7-8 combines with J gene TRBJ1-1, with a weak D call TRBD1 (5 bases). The CDR3 spans 13 residues. Germline assignment: CDR1 SGHVS and CDR2 FQNEAQ. Trimming cost V 6 bases and J 1 base, with 9 bases left between them. CDR3 residues: CASRQGQNTEAFF. CDR3 coding DNA: TGTGCCAGCAGACAAGGACAGAACACTGAAGCTTTCTTT.

The rearrangement joins TRBV30 to TRBJ2-7; 7 bases line up with TRBD1. The length of the CDR3 is 12 residues. Germline lookup yields CDR1 GTSNPN and CDR2 SVGIG (reference sequence). V was pared by 4 bases and J by 1 base, with 1 base of the junction left unmatched. The CDR3 bases are TGTGCCTGGATGGGACAGTCCTACGAGCAGTACTTC. The encoded protein is CAWMGQSYEQYF.

The chain has TRBV6-1 and TRBJ2-3; 8 bases fit TRBD2. The germline V gene has CDR1 MNHNS and CDR2 SASEGT. The CDR3 length is 17 residues. Unmatched junction bases numbered 8, after V lost 1 base and J lost 2 bases. The CDR3 DNA is TGTGCCAGCAGTGAAGAGGCTAGCGGGCAAGACACAGATACGCAGTATTTT. It is translated as CASSEEASGQDTDTQYF.

This chain uses TRBV19 with TRBJ2-1, with 10 bases that match TRBD2. Germline V gene lookup returns CDR1 LNHDA and CDR2 SQIVND (reference sequence). The CDR3 is 18 residues long. The V gene end was trimmed by 5 bases and the J gene end by 0 bases; junction bases not matched to a gene: 10. This CDR3 reads CASSPGQLAGSSYNEQFF. The CDR3 DNA is TGTGCCAGTAGTCCTGGACAACTAGCGGGGAGCTCCTACAATGAGCAGTTCTTC.

V and J are TRBV27 and TRBJ1-1; TRBD1 might be the D (5 bases). The CDR3 contains 15 residues. Trimming shortened V by 0 bases and J by 5 bases, and 13 bases separated the two germline ends. CDR1 and CDR2 (germline): MNHEY, SMNVEV (reference sequence). The DNA for the CDR3 is TGTGCCAGCAGTTTATCGAGGCAGGGATGGACTGAAGCTTTCTTT. As protein: CASSLSRQGWTEAFF.

The chain carries TRBV5-1 and TRBJ2-3; TRBD2 agrees at 10 bases. V dropped 2 bases and J dropped 2; count of bases not matched to a gene: 5. The V gene's germline CDR1 is SGHRS and CDR2 YFSETQ. The CDR3 sequence is 16 residues long. The CDR3 DNA follows: TGCGCCAGCAGCTTCTGGACTAGCGGCCCCACAGATACGCAGTATTTT. It specifies CASSFWTSGPTDTQYF.

V and J are TRBV6-5 and TRBJ2-2; tentative D call: TRBD1 (5 bases). Germline V gene data show CDR1 as MNHEY and CDR2 as SVGAGI. This CDR3 spans 15 amino acids. The V and J ends lost 6 bases and 5 bases respectively, with 16 bases between them. The CDR3, as DNA: TGTGCCAGCAGATTTTCGGTCCAGGGAACCGGGGAGCTGTTTTTT. Protein: CASRFSVQGTGELFF.

This clone has a handful of counts. The J gene is TRBJ2-2, the V gene TRBV5-4, with TRBD1 identical over 9 bases. Germline V gene lookup returns CDR1 SGHNT and CDR2 YYREEE (reference sequence). The CDR3 sequence is 15 residues long. V gave up 4 bases and J gave up 4 bases; unmatched junction bases: 5. For the CDR3, the DNA is TGTGCCAGCAGCGGGGGACAGGGAGTCACCGGGGAGCTGTTTTTT. It specifies CASSGGQGVTGELFF.

The gene calls are TRBV5-1 and TRBJ1-1; D ambiguous. The CDR3 is 14 residues long. Per the germline V gene, CDR1 is SGHRS and CDR2 is YFSETQ. V lost 4 bases and J 5 bases, leaving 15 bases between the germline ends. CDR3 loop: CASSPPQAGTEAFF. The CDR3 nucleotides are TGCGCCAGCAGCCCGCCCCAGGCGGGAACTGAAGCTTTCTTT.

V is TRBV7-9 and J is TRBJ1-1, with TRBD1 matching 9 bases. This CDR3 comprises 15 residues. The germline V gene has CDR1 SEHNR and CDR2 FQNEAQ (reference sequence). V shed 6 bases and J 3 bases; nucleotides not matched to a gene: 8. CDR3 sequence: CASRRDRAGDTEAFF. CDR3 bases: TGTGCCAGCAGACGGGACAGGGCCGGGGACACTGAAGCTTTCTTT.

The J gene is TRBJ1-2, the V gene TRBV7-9, with TRBD1 identical over 11 bases. This CDR3 contains 15 residues. Trimming took 5 bases from V and 6 from J; bases not matched to a gene: 8. CDR1 and CDR2 (germline): SEHNR, FQNEAQ (reference sequence). The CDR3 nucleotides are TGTGCCAGCAGCCCACGGACAGGGGGCAGGGATGGCTACACCTTC. This gives the protein CASSPRTGGRDGYTF.

A note on this clone: Other DNA sequences in this sample translate to the same CDR3. This chain connects TRBV28 to TRBJ2-1; TRBD2 agrees at 10 bases. The CDR3 runs 12 residues. CDR1 and CDR2 from the germline V gene are MDHEN and SYDVKM. J was trimmed by 10 bases and V by 5 bases; bases with no gene match: 2. CDR3 amino acids: CASSQLAGEQFF. CDR3 sequence (DNA): TGTGCCAGCAGTCAACTAGCGGGGGAGCAGTTCTTC.

V gene TRBV6-2 or TRBV6-3 combines with J gene TRBJ2-5; 9 nucleotides agree with TRBD2. The CDR3 spans 15 residues. The trim removed 2 bases at V and 5 bases at J, leaving 6 bases unmatched. Germline V gives CDR1 MNHEY, CDR2 SVGEGT. In DNA, the CDR3 is TGTGCCAGCAGTTACGGTGGACTAGCGTCGGAGACCCAGTACTTC. This sequence encodes CASSYGGLASETQYF.

The chain recombines TRBV27 with TRBJ1-1; D is unresolved. V lost 3 bases to trimming and J lost 1 base, with 6 bases between them. Germline loops: CDR1 MNHEY, CDR2 SMNVEV (reference sequence). CDR3 length: 13 amino acids. DNA for the CDR3: TGTGCCAGCAGTTTTCCCGGGAACACTGAAGCTTTCTTT. It specifies CASSFPGNTEAFF.